This TCR beta chain came from a study of shared clonotypes between healthy human individuals. Method: immunoSEQ multiplex PCR; TCRdb's copy keeps in-frame clones and lacks some. The sample records 1,400,000 or so clones, just under 99% being singletons. Study conclusions and caveats: Limitation of the genetic and exposure-history diversity represented came from the few donors. The study's rarefaction showed incomplete sorted-subset sequencing despite large depth.

CD4+ cells underwent separation, giving CD45RA+ naive and CD45RA-negative memory subsets. To note about this clone: Its specificity is unknown.

The clonotype originates from a man aged 25-45 years in good health. The specimen was naive CD4+ T cells sorted from blood. Subset here: CD45RA+ positively selected.

This CDR3 is CASSPQGSRTDTQYF. CDR3 DNA sequence: TGTGCCAGCAGCCCACAGGGGTCGCGGACAGATACGCAGTATTTT. The chain links TRBV9 to TRBJ2-3; 7 nucleotides line up with TRBD1. From germline, CDR1 is SGDLS and CDR2 YYNGEE. V shed 4 bases and J 3 bases; nucleotides not matched to a gene: 8. The CDR3 is 15 residues long.